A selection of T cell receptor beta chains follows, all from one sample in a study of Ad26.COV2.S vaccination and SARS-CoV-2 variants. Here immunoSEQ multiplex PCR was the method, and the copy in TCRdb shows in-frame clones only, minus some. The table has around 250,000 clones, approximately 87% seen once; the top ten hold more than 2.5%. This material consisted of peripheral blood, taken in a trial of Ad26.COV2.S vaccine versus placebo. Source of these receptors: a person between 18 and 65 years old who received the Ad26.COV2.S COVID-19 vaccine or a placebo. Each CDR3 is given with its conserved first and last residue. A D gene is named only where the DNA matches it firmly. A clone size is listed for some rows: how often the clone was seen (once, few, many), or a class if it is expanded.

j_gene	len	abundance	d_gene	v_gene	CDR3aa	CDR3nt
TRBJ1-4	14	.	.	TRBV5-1	CASSPGQLVEKLFF	TGCGCCAGCAGCCCAGGACAGCTCGTCGAAAAACTGTTTTTT
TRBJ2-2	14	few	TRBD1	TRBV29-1	CSVTVGGSTGELFF	TGCAGCGTCACGGTAGGGGGCTCCACCGGGGAGCTGTTTTTT
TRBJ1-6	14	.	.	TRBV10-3	CAISDTGYNSPLHF	TGTGCCATCAGTGATACGGGGTATAATTCACCCCTCCACTTT
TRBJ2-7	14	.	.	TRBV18	CASSPRANSYEQYF	TGTGCCAGCTCACCAAGGGCAAACTCCTACGAGCAGTACTTC
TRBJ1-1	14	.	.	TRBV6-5	CASSYTRQNTEAFF	TGTGCCAGCAGTTACACGCGGCAGAACACTGAAGCTTTCTTT
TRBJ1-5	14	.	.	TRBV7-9	CASSLGLGDQPQHF	TGTGCCAGCAGCTTAGGTCTGGGAGATCAGCCCCAGCATTTT
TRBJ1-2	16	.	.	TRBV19	CASSIEPAGLGYGYTF	TGTGCCAGTAGTATAGAGCCTGCAGGGCTCGGGTATGGCTACACCTTC
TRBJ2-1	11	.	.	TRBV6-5	CASRDMNEQFF	TGTGCCAGCAGGGATATGAATGAGCAGTTCTTC
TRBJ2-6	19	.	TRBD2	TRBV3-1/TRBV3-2	CASSQGLGGAAGGANVLTF	TGTGCCAGCAGCCAAGGACTCGGGGGGGCGGCTGGTGGGGCCAACGTCCTGACTTTC
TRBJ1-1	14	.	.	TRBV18	CASSPQTVNTEAFF	TGTGCCAGCTCACCCCAGACGGTGAACACTGAAGCTTTCTTT
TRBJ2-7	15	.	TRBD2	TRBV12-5	CASGLGTSSSYEQYF	TGTGCTAGTGGTTTGGGGACTAGCTCTTCCTACGAGCAGTACTTC
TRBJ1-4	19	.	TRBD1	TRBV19	CATTSEGQGLYYGFEKLFF	TGTGCCACCACAAGCGAGGGACAGGGTCTGTATTACGGGTTTGAAAAACTGTTTTTT
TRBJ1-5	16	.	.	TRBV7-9	CASSLARGARGQPQHF	TGTGCCAGCAGCTTAGCACGAGGGGCTCGGGGCCAGCCCCAGCATTTT
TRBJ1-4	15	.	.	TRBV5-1	CASRAGALGNEKLFF	TGCGCCAGCAGGGCGGGGGCCCTGGGAAATGAAAAACTGTTTTTT
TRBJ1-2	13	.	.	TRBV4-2	CASRGQVNYGYTF	TGTGCCAGCAGGGGACAAGTTAACTATGGCTACACCTTC
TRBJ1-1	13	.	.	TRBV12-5	CASGGSGFTEAFF	TGTGCTAGTGGTGGCTCAGGATTCACTGAAGCTTTCTTT
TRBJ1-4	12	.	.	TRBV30	CAGGESNEKLFF	TGTGCCGGTGGTGAATCTAATGAAAAACTGTTTTTT
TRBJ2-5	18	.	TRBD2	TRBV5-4	CASSRTSGSPRYQETQYF	TGTGCCAGCAGCAGGACTAGCGGGAGCCCCCGGTACCAAGAGACCCAGTACTTC
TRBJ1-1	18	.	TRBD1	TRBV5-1	CASSLTPIGQDVNTEAFF	TGCGCCAGCAGCTTGACCCCGATCGGACAGGACGTCAACACTGAAGCTTTCTTT
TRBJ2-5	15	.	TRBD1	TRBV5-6	CASSPGTGLKETQYF	TGTGCCAGCAGCCCCGGGACAGGGTTAAAGGAGACCCAGTACTTC
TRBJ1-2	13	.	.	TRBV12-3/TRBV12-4	CASSLGSYYGYTF	TGTGCCAGCAGCCTTGGGAGCTACTATGGCTACACCTTC
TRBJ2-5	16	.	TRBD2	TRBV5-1	CASSLRLAGGQETQYF	TGCGCCAGCAGCTTGAGGCTAGCGGGAGGGCAAGAGACCCAGTACTTC
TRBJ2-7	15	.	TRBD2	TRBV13	CASSPQVAGSYEQYF	TGTGCCAGCAGCCCGCAGGTAGCGGGGTCGTACGAGCAGTACTTC
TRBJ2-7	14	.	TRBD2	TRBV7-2	CASIISSGTYEQYF	TGTGCCAGCATCATTTCTAGCGGAACCTACGAGCAGTACTTC
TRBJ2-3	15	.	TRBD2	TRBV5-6	CASSPGGRLTDTQYF	TGTGCCAGCAGCCCGGGAGGCAGGCTCACAGATACGCAGTATTTT
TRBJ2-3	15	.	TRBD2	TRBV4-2	CASSFSGGAQDTQYF	TGTGCCAGCAGCTTTAGCGGGGGGGCACAAGATACGCAGTATTTT